What follows are 21 T cell receptor beta chains derived from one specimen sequenced in a study of T cells expressing NK-cell markers. Reanalyzing the 5' RACE reads, TCRdb keeps one entry per CDR3 protein, without DNA. The sample holds about 460,000 distinct CDR3 sequences. The sample taken for sequencing was blood T cells: a sorted CD56 or NKG2C T cell subset, CD4+ or CD8+ T cells, or bulk PBMC T cells (not recorded which). These receptor sequences come from a woman between 45 and 65 years old in good health.

This chain connects TRBV7-2 to TRBJ2-7; TCRdb gives TRBD2 as the D gene, but with no DNA this cannot be confirmed. This CDR3 has 13 residues. Germline lookup yields CDR1 SGHTA and CDR2 FQGNSA. CDR3 region: CASSGRAIDEQYF. The variable domain in full, with the rest retrieved from reference TRBV7-2 and TRBJ2-7, is GAGVSQSPSNKVTEKGKDVELRCDPISGHTALYWYRQSLGQGLEFLIYFQGNSAPDKSGLPSDRFSAERTGGSVSTLTIQRTQQEDSAVYLCASSGRAIDEQYFGPGTRLTVT.

Here the CDR3 reads CASSLGRVSEFF. The chain is built from TRBV7-9 and TRBJ2-1. Germline loops: CDR1 SEHNR, CDR2 FQNEAQ (reference sequence). The CDR3 spans 12 residues.

This chain joins TRBV12-3 or TRBV12-4 and TRBJ1-1; TCRdb picks TRBD1, but there is no DNA to check that call. CDR3 length equals 16 residues. This CDR3 is CASSLRTGTPRNGAFF.

V gene TRBV27 combines with J gene TRBJ1-2; TCRdb picks TRBD1, but there is no DNA to check that call. CDR1 is MNHEY and CDR2 is SMNVEV in the germline V gene (reference sequence). The CDR3 loop spans 12 amino acids. The CDR3 spells CASSSQGLRYTF.

The genes are TRBV12-3 or TRBV12-4 and TRBJ1-4; the D call from TCRdb, TRBD1, cannot be confirmed without DNA. The CDR3 spans 13 residues. The CDR3 protein is CASSRDRNEKLFF.

This chain links TRBV11-2 with TRBJ2-3. Germline lookup yields CDR1 SGHAT and CDR2 FQNNGV. The CDR3 length is 15 residues. CDR3 amino acids: CASSLRTRPWDTQYF.

This chain uses TRBV5-6 with TRBJ1-1; TCRdb outputs TRBD1, but without DNA this stays unchecked. The CDR3 spans 13 residues. CDR1 SGHDT and CDR2 YYEEEE come from the germline V gene. The chain's CDR3 is CASTDDGGTEAFF.

The chain combines TRBV7-2 with TRBJ2-1; with no DNA, the TCRdb D assignment of TRBD2 cannot be verified. The CDR3 is 14 amino acids. CDR1 and CDR2 (germline): SGHTA, FQGNSA. The CDR3 sequence is CASSQRTSMYEQFF.

V and J are TRBV12-3 or TRBV12-4 and TRBJ2-1; TCRdb names TRBD2, which stays unverified in the absence of DNA. The CDR3 is 15 residues long. Here the CDR3 reads CASSKPGLVSSEQFF.

The V and J genes are TRBV4-1 and TRBJ1-6. CDR1 is MGHRA and CDR2 is YSYEKL in the germline V gene. The CDR3 consists of 16 residues. CDR3: CASSQDKVSYNSPLHF.

The gene calls are TRBV9 and TRBJ2-6. The CDR3 has 15 residues. Germline-derived CDR1 and CDR2 are SGDLS and YYNGEE. Here the CDR3 reads CASSFDGSGANVLTF. The full variable domain, completed using reference TRBV9 and TRBJ2-6, is DSGVTQTPKHLITATGQRVTLRCSPRSGDLSVYWYQQSLDQGLQFLIQYYNGEERAKGNILERFSAQQFPDLHSELNLSSLELGDSALYFCASSFDGSGANVLTFGAGSRLTVL.

The chain is built from TRBV24-1 and TRBJ2-1; the D call from TCRdb, TRBD2, cannot be confirmed without DNA. The germline V gene encodes CDR1 KGHDR and CDR2 SFDVKD. The CDR3 runs 17 residues. The CDR3 sequence: CATSDTSRGRFYNEQFF.

V gene TRBV11-2 combines with J gene TRBJ1-1; TCRdb's D gene call, TRBD1, goes unchecked for lack of DNA. CDR3 size: 14 residues. Per germline, CDR1 SGHAT and CDR2 FQNNGV. The CDR3 spells CASSLDRQGQLAFF.

The chain employs TRBV4-1 and TRBJ2-5; the D call from TCRdb, TRBD1, cannot be confirmed without DNA. Germline V gene data show CDR1 as MGHRA and CDR2 as YSYEKL. The CDR3 has 16 amino acids. This CDR3 reads CASSQTKTGLGETQYF.

The rearrangement uses TRBV3-1 and TRBJ1-6. CDR3 length equals 13 residues. Germline CDR1 LGHDT, CDR2 YNNKEL (reference sequence). The CDR3: CASGSSYNSPLHF.

V gene TRBV20-1 combines with J gene TRBJ1-1; TCRdb names TRBD1, which stays unverified in the absence of DNA. CDR1 and CDR2 (germline): DFQATT, SNEGSKA (reference sequence). The CDR3 runs 14 residues. The CDR3 is CSARPGQGDTEAFF.

J is TRBJ1-1 and V is TRBV6-1. CDR1 and CDR2 (germline): MNHNS, SASEGT. CDR3 length: 14 amino acids. This chain's CDR3 is CATALGGPSTEAFF.

The chain has TRBV7-8 and TRBJ2-5; the D call from TCRdb, TRBD2, cannot be confirmed without DNA. From germline, CDR1 is SGHVS and CDR2 FQNEAQ. The CDR3 spans 16 residues. This CDR3 reads CASSLGLAAVISTQYF.

J is TRBJ2-3 and V is TRBV5-6; TCRdb calls TRBD2, which cannot be checked without DNA. Germline CDR1 reads SGHDT; CDR2 reads YYEEEE. CDR3 length: 16 residues. The CDR3 loop is CASSFGSGRGTDTQYF.

V gene TRBV5-1 combines with J gene TRBJ2-7; TCRdb outputs TRBD2, but without DNA this stays unchecked. The CDR3 is made up of 14 amino acids. The germline gives CDR1 SGHRS, CDR2 YFSETQ. CDR3: CASSLGGEVGEQYF.

The chain uses TRBV28 and TRBJ2-1; TCRdb picks TRBD1, but there is no DNA to check that call. This CDR3 contains 13 residues. From germline, CDR1 is MDHEN and CDR2 SYDVKM. The CDR3 region is CASSYLRGNEQFF. The variable domain in full, completed from reference TRBV28 and TRBJ2-1, reads DVKVTQSSRYLVKRTGEKVFLECVQDMDHENMFWYRQDPGLGLRLIYFSYDVKMKEKGDIPEGYSVSREKKERFSLILESASTNQTSMYLCASSYLRGNEQFFGPGTRLTVL.